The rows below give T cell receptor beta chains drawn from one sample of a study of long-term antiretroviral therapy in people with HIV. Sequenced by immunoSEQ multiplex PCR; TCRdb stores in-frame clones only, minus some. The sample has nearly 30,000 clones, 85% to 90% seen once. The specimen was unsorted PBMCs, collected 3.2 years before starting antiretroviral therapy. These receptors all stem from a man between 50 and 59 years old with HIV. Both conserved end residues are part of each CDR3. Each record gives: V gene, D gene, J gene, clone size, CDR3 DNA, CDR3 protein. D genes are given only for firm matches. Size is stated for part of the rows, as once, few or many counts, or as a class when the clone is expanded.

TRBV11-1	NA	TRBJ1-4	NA	TGTGCCAGCGCCAAGAGGTATAATGAAAAACTGTTTTTT	CASAKRYNEKLFF
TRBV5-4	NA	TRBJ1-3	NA	TGTGCCAGCAGCTTGGGACAGACTGGAAACACCATATATTTT	CASSLGQTGNTIYF
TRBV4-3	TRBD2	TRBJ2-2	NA	TGCGCCAGCAGCCAGGGTGCTAGCGGGGGGGATGGCACCGGGGAGCTGTTTTTT	CASSQGASGGDGTGELFF
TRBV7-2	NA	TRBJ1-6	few	TGTGCCAGCAGCTTAGCCCCAAAGAGGGCGAGAGATTCACCCCTCCACTTT	CASSLAPKRARDSPLHF
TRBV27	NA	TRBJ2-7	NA	TGTGCCAACACGAAGACCGTCGTCTACGAGCAGTACTTC	CANTKTVVYEQYF
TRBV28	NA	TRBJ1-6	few	TGTGCCAGCAGCTCCCCCTGGACAACCGATAATTCACCCCTCCACTTT	CASSSPWTTDNSPLHF
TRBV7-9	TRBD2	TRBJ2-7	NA	TGTGCCAGCAGGGGTAGCGGGAGGGCCCCCGGGGAGCAGTACTTC	CASRGSGRAPGEQYF
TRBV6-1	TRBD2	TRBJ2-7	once	TGTGCCAGCAGTGAAATGTTCGGGGGGTACCTCGAGCAGTACTTC	CASSEMFGGYLEQYF
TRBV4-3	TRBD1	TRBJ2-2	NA	TGCGCCAGCAGCCACGGACAGGGCACCGGGGAGCTGTTTTTT	CASSHGQGTGELFF
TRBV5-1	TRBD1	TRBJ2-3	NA	TGCGCCAGCAGCTTCAGTCCCAGGACAGGGGGCTCTACTAGCACAGATACGCAGTATTTT	CASSFSPRTGGSTSTDTQYF